This T cell receptor beta chain was obtained from a study of shared clonotypes between healthy human individuals. This table comes from immunoSEQ multiplex PCR, and its TCRdb copy is limited to in-frame clones, with some not included. The sample has some 1,100,000 clones, more than 75% seen once. Study observations and caveats: On the whole, naive subsets had larger estimated richness than memory subsets had.

This clone turned up a few times. The antigen remains unidentified. The CDR3 extends over 13 amino acids. The germline gives CDR1 SGHRS, CDR2 YFSETQ. Trimming removed 9 bases at V and 10 bases at J, with 20 bases between. The sequence derives from a man aged 18 to 30 in good health. Some clones in this sample may be carry-over from other donors' samples. The sequencing input was memory CD4+ T cells from PBMCs. Subset in this sample: CD45RA-negative fraction. The chain recombines TRBV5-1 with TRBJ2-1; possibly TRBD1 for D (6 bases). DNA of the CDR3: TGCGCCACCTCCCCAGCCCCCGGGACAGAGCAGTTCTTC. Protein: CATSPAPGTEQFF.